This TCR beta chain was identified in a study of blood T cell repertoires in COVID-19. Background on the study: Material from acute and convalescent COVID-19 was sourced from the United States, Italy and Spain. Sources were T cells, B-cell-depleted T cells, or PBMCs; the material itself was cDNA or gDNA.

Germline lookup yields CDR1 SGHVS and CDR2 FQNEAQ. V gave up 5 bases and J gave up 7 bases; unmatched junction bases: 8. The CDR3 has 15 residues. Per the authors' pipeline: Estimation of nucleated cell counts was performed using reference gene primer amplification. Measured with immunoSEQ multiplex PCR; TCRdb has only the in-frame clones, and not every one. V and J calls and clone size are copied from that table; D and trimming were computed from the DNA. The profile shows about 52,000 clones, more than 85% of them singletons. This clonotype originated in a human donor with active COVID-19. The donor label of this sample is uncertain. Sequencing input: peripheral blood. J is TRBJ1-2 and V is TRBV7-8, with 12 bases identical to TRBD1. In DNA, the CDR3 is TGTGCCAGCAGCCCCGGGACAGGGGGCGCGGGTGGCTACACCTTC. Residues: CASSPGTGGAGGYTF.